Listed here are 18 T cell receptor beta chains from one sample, sequenced in a study of siplizumab effects on memory and regulatory T cells. The data were produced by immunoSEQ multiplex PCR, yet TCRdb's version contains in-frame clones alone and is incomplete. Altogether approximately 100,000 clones are present, around 90% being singletons, with the ten largest covering approximately 12%. The sequenced material came from non-Treg CD4+ T cells sorted from blood. The receptors were sampled from a human donor in good health.

The chain couples TRBV29-1 to TRBJ2-5; TRBD2 aligns across 7 bases. Germline V lookup: CDR1 SQVTM, CDR2 ANQGSEA. The V and J ends lost 4 bases and 7 bases, in that order; junction bases with no gene match: 12. CDR3 size: 14 residues. In nucleotides, the CDR3 is TGCAGCGTTGGACTTGGGGGGGAGTCTGCGACCCAGTACTTC. As protein: CSVGLGGESATQYF.

V gene TRBV4-1 combines with J gene TRBJ2-2, with TRBD1 matching over 7 bases. The CDR3 has 15 residues. J lost 0 bases, V lost 4 bases, and 2 bases had no gene match. Per germline, CDR1 MGHRA and CDR2 YSYEKL. The CDR3 region is CASSLGTANTGELFF. CDR3 nucleotide sequence: TGCGCCAGCAGCCTGGGGACAGCGAACACCGGGGAGCTGTTTTTT.

The rearrangement uses TRBV6-6 and TRBJ1-4; 7 bases align to TRBD1. V shed 8 bases and J 7 bases; nucleotides not matched to a gene: 16. This CDR3 is built from 16 residues. Germline V CDR1 and CDR2: MNHNY, SVGAGI (reference sequence). The CDR3 sequence is CASSLSTPGGGEKLFF. CDR3 in DNA: TGTGCCAGCTCCCTAAGCACGCCAGGGGGTGGTGAAAAACTGTTTTTT.

The J gene is TRBJ1-5, the V gene TRBV5-8; tentatively, D is TRBD1 (6 bases). The CDR3 runs to 14 residues. V lost 5 bases, J lost 4 bases, and 13 bases lay in between. CDR1 and CDR2 from the germline V gene are SGHTS and YDEGEE. CDR3 residues: CASRKGEGNQPQHF. The CDR3 nucleotides read TGTGCCAGCAGGAAGGGGGAAGGGAATCAGCCCCAGCATTTT.

The rearrangement joins TRBV5-1 to TRBJ2-6; 7 positions agree with TRBD1. V shed 0 bases and J 2 bases; nucleotides not matched to a gene: 2. The CDR3 is 16 amino acids. The germline V gene has CDR1 SGHRS and CDR2 YFSETQ. The CDR3 here is CASSLVQGAGANVLTF. The DNA for the CDR3 is TGCGCCAGCAGCTTGGTGCAGGGGGCTGGGGCCAACGTCCTGACTTTC.

This rearrangement joins TRBV6-1 to TRBJ1-5; D might be TRBD1 (5 bases). V was clipped by 0 bases and J by 6 bases, with 18 bases between them. This CDR3 contains 17 residues. Germline V gives CDR1 MNHNS, CDR2 SASEGT. In DNA, the CDR3 is TGTGCCAGCAGTGAAGCGCGGTTCGCCCGGGGGGTTCAGCCCCAGCATTTT. Protein: CASSEARFARGVQPQHF.

CDR3 in DNA: TGTGCCAGCAGCGTACGGACATGGGACGCTGAAGCTTTCTTT. It yields the protein CASSVRTWDAEAFF. This chain connects TRBV9 to TRBJ1-1; weak D call: TRBD1 (5 bases). Germline V gene sequence: CDR1 SGDLS, CDR2 YYNGEE. The CDR3 spans 14 residues. V was pared by 1 base and J by 6 bases, with 13 bases between.

The genes are TRBV5-1 and TRBJ2-1; the D gene could be TRBD1 or TRBD2 (5 bases each). Per the germline V gene, CDR1 is SGHRS and CDR2 is YFSETQ. The V end was cut by 4 bases, the J end by 4 bases, with 15 bases between. The CDR3 loop spans 15 amino acids. This CDR3 is CASSGSGTTYNEQFF. For the CDR3, the DNA is TGCGCCAGCAGCGGATCCGGGACGACGTACAATGAGCAGTTCTTC.

The chain recombines TRBV2 with TRBJ2-1; 7 positions match TRBD1. CDR1 and CDR2 from the germline V gene are SNHLY and FYNNEI. Trimming cost V 1 base and J 4 bases; bases outside gene matches: 4. There are 15 residues in the CDR3. The CDR3 protein is CASSEGTGGYNEQFF. CDR3 in DNA: TGTGCCAGCAGTGAAGGGACAGGAGGTTACAATGAGCAGTTCTTC.

The chain links TRBV30 to TRBJ2-1; 10 nucleotides line up with TRBD2. The CDR3 is 15 residues long. V lost 2 bases to trimming and J lost 5 bases; unmatched junction nucleotides: 6. From germline, CDR1 is GTSNPN and CDR2 SVGIG (reference sequence). The CDR3 DNA follows: TGTGCCTGGAGTCGGAGGACTAGCGGAAACAATGAGCAGTTCTTC. Amino acid sequence: CAWSRRTSGNNEQFF.

The chain recombines TRBV7-2 with TRBJ2-7; 9 bases agree with TRBD1. The CDR3 runs to 15 residues. CDR1 is SGHTA, CDR2 FQGNSA, per germline. With V trimmed by 0 bases and J by 6 bases, 6 bases remained unmatched. In nucleotides, the CDR3 is TGTGCCAGCAGCTTAGCGCGGACAGGGGCCTCCGAGCAGTACTTC. This sequence encodes CASSLARTGASEQYF.

This clone appeared once. The chain combines TRBV28 with TRBJ1-5; 7 bases map to TRBD1. Germline V CDR1 and CDR2: MDHEN, SYDVKM. Unmatched junction bases numbered 3, after V lost 3 bases and J lost 4 bases. The CDR3 sequence is 14 residues long. CDR3 in amino acids: CASSFGTVNQPQHF. CDR3 in DNA: TGTGCCAGCAGTTTCGGGACAGTTAATCAGCCCCAGCATTTT.

The J gene is TRBJ2-5, the V gene TRBV30, with TRBD1 as a possible D gene (6 bases). Germline assignment: CDR1 GTSNPN and CDR2 SVGIG (reference sequence). Trimming removed 3 bases at V and 3 bases at J, with 11 bases between. The CDR3 extends over 13 amino acids. CDR3 sequence: CAWSRDTKETQYF. CDR3 in DNA: TGTGCCTGGAGCCGGGACACGAAAGAGACCCAGTACTTC.

The rearrangement uses TRBV4-2 and TRBJ2-1; TRBD2 matches 13 bases. The germline gives CDR1 LGHNA, CDR2 YNFKEQ. This CDR3 comprises 15 residues. J lost 6 bases, V lost 4 bases, and 3 bases had no gene match. CDR3 bases: TGTGCCAGCAGCCCCGGACTAGCGGGAGCCAATGAGCAGTTCTTC. Encoded protein: CASSPGLAGANEQFF.

The chain has TRBV11-3 and TRBJ2-7, with D maybe TRBD1 (6 bases). Trimming took 1 base from V and 1 from J, leaving 8 bases between them. CDR1 and CDR2 from the germline V gene are SGHNT and YENEEA. This CDR3 has 14 amino acids. The CDR3 DNA sequence: TGTGCCAGCAGCTTAGGACAGGCGTCCTACGAGCAGTACTTC. Its translation is CASSLGQASYEQYF.

The chain links TRBV2 to TRBJ2-6; TRBD1 matches at 7 bases. J was trimmed by 4 bases and V by 5 bases; bases with no gene match: 17. Germline CDR1 and CDR2: SNHLY and FYNNEI. There are 19 residues in the CDR3. CDR3 DNA sequence: TGTGCCAGCAGTCAAGGAAGGGGGCGCAAGGAGTCCGGGGCCAACGTCCTGACTTTC. Translated, it gives CASSQGRGRKESGANVLTF.

V and J are TRBV28 and TRBJ1-5; D might be TRBD1 (5 bases). This CDR3 is built from 15 residues. V lost 6 bases, J lost 6 bases, and 18 bases lay in between. From germline, CDR1 is MDHEN and CDR2 SYDVKM. The CDR3 loop is CASRESGGGFQPQHF. In DNA, the CDR3 is TGTGCCAGCAGGGAAAGTGGGGGAGGTTTTCAGCCCCAGCATTTT.

In its sample, this clone was seen once. The chain joins TRBV7-9 to TRBJ2-5; the match to TRBD2 covers 8 bases. Germline V gene sequence: CDR1 SEHNR, CDR2 FQNEAQ (reference sequence). The ends lost 4 bases at V and 4 bases at J; junction bases unmatched: 2. This CDR3 is built from 13 residues. The CDR3 protein is CASSYLAGETQYF. DNA for the CDR3: TGTGCCAGCAGCTACCTAGCGGGAGAGACCCAGTACTTC.